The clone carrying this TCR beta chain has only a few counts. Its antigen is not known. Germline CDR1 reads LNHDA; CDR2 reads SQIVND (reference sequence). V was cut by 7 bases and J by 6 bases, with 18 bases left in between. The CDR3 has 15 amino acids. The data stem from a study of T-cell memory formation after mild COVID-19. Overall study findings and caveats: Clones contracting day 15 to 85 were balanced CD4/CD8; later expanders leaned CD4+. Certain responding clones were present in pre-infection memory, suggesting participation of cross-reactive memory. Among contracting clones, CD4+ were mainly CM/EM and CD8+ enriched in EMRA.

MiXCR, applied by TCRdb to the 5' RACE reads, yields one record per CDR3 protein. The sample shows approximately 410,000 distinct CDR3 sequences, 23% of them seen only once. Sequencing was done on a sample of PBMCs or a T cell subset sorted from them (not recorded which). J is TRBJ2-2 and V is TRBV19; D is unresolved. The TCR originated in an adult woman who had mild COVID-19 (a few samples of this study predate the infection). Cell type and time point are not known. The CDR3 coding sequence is TGTGCCAGTACCTCCGCTGGAAGGGTTTCCGGGGAGCTGTTTTTT. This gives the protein CASTSAGRVSGELFF.